This T cell receptor (beta chain) was recovered during a study of human T cells and chemical hapten exposure. Turning to the study itself: Upper back patch tests used 0.01% DPC, scored after 6 days.

As for this clonotype: Its matching antigen is unknown.

Each CDR3 protein gets one entry after TCRdb re-called the RACE reads with MiXCR. The profile shows fewer than 65,000 distinct CDR3 sequences, roughly a tenth of them singletons. The study, taken as a whole, reports: There were significantly more large CDR3 similarity clusters among expanded TCRs than among controls.

The CDR3 loop spans 13 amino acids. The germline V and J ends were trimmed by 9 bases and 1 base, with 11 bases remaining between them. CDR1 MNHEY and CDR2 SMNVEV come from the germline V gene (reference sequence). Time point denoted: pre-sensitization, week 0. Documented treatment: therapeutic diphenylcyclopropenone sensitization with weekly scalp DPC. Material: whole blood, obtained in connection with sensitization to the hapten diphenylcyclopropenone (DPC). This chain uses TRBV27 with TRBJ2-3; D call uncertain. This clonotype originated in a woman in her forties with alopecia areata. Some clones in this sample may be carry-over from other donors' samples. The CDR3 DNA follows: TGTGCCAGTGCGTATATGGGCACAGATACGCAGTATTTT. Residues: CASAYMGTDTQYF.